This T cell receptor (beta chain) was sequenced during a study of T cell responses to AZD1222 COVID-19 vaccine. Repertoires were generated with immunoSEQ multiplex PCR, while TCRdb's copy carries only in-frame clones and drops some. The table includes around 150,000 clones, about 93% detected once. Germline V gene lookup returns CDR1 LGHNA and CDR2 YSLEER. CDR3 length: 15 amino acids. V lost 0 bases, J lost 1 base, and 8 bases lay in between. Sample: peripheral blood, taken on day 0 of AZD1222 vaccination. This sequence joins TRBV4-3 and TRBJ2-3; D is ambiguous. The sequence was collected from an adult in good health. The CDR3 sequence is CASSQDVGGTDTQYF. CDR3 sequence (DNA): TGCGCCAGCAGCCAAGACGTTGGGGGCACAGATACGCAGTATTTT.